This record covers a single T cell receptor (beta chain). The sample belongs to a study of long-term antiretroviral therapy in people with HIV. Researchers ran immunoSEQ v3.0 at survey level. Generated by immunoSEQ multiplex PCR, the TCRdb table keeps only in-frame clones and is missing some. The table lists around 13,000 clones, 70% to 80% of them singletons. V lost 0 bases and J lost 0, with 14 bases in between. The CDR3 loop spans 17 amino acids. CDR1 SGHDN and CDR2 FVKESK come from the germline V gene. Sequencing used unsorted PBMCs, obtained 0.5 years before starting antiretroviral therapy. This receptor was taken from a woman aged 40 to 50 with HIV. V gene TRBV14 combines with J gene TRBJ1-1, with D hard to call. The DNA of the CDR3 is TGTGCCAGCAGCCAAGATTGGGGAAGAGATGTGAACACTGAAGCTTTCTTT. Amino acids: CASSQDWGRDVNTEAFF.